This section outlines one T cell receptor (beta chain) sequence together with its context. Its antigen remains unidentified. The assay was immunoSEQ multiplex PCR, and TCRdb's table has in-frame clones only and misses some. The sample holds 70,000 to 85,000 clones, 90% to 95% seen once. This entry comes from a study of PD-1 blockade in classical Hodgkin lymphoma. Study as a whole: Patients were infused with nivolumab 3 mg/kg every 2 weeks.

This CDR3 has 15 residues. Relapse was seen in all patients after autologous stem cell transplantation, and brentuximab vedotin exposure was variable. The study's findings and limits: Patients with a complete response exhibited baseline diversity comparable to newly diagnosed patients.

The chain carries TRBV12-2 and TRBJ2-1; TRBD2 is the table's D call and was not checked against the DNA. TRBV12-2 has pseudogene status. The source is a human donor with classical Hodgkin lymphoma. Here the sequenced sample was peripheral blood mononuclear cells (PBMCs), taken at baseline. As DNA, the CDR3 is TGTGCAAGTCGCTTAGGGGAGGGAATATACAATGAGCAGTTCTTC. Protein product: CASRLGEGIYNEQFF.